The T cell receptor beta chain described here comes from a study of Ad26.COV2.S vaccination and SARS-CoV-2 variants (dated by TCRdb to the early 2020s). Looking at the study overall: Vaccine-arm donors came from COV1001, a multicentre, randomized, double-blind, placebo-controlled phase I-IIa trial of Ad26.COV2.S in healthy adults. Investigators did not know the trial group allocation while performing experiments and assessing outcomes. Sequencing of the TCRbeta repertoire served to evaluate the specificity and breadth of SARS-CoV-2-reactive T cell receptors following Ad26.COV2.S vaccination. Trial participants were randomized into five groups of five: low-dose or high-dose Ad26.COV2.S given once or twice, or placebo on both occasions. A total of approximately 30 samples were included in the TCR-sequenced set, comprising about 20 Ad26.COV2.S vaccine recipients, 5 placebo recipients and 8 SARS-CoV-2 convalescent individuals. Ad26.COV2.S was given intramuscularly at 5x10^10 or 1x10^11 viral particles, as a single shot or as two shots 56 days apart.

TCRbeta CDR3 regions were sequenced with the immunoSEQ Assay. After extraction, genomic DNA underwent amplification by bias-controlled multiplex PCR, followed by high-throughput sequencing. As for the original processing: Collapsing and filtering of sequences were performed to quantify the absolute abundance of each unique TCRbeta CDR3 region. T cell fraction was estimated by normalization of TCRbeta template counts to usable DNA, with usable DNA being measured through amplification of reference genes present in all nucleated cells. Repertoire TCRs were annotated as SARS-CoV-2-specific when V gene, CDR3 amino acid sequence and J gene were exactly matched to a known reactive TCR set. The reference SARS-CoV-2 TCR set came from MIRA and was filtered for enrichment in COVID-19-positive ImmuneCODE repertoires, removing public or cross-reactive TCRs. Using the MIRA antigens, annotated TCRs were further analysed by specific ORF or by position within an ORF. Breadth was defined as the number of annotated unique rearrangements divided by the total number of unique productive rearrangements, and depth was defined as the summed frequency of the annotated unique rearrangements. Two-sided Wilcoxon rank-sum tests were applied when comparing TCR breadth between groups. TCRdb re-hosts the immuneACCESS table, in-frame sequences only. Its copies lack some clones; in the studies checked, an unresolved V gene accounts for under half of them, and the cause for the rest is not known. V and J calls and clone size follow that table, whereas D and trimming were derived from the DNA. The sample includes approximately 410,000 clones, with 70% to 90% observed a single time. Around 3.6% of the sample rests with the top ten.

The treatment or condition label, as the study defines it: roughly 18 received Ad26.COV2.S at low or high dose, single or two shots; about five received placebo; per-sample allocation not given. For vaccine and placebo recipients, repertoires were sequenced using samples collected on day 63 after the first injection. In Cohort 1b, about two dozen adults aged 18-55 years were enrolled at a single site in Boston, USA, between 29 July and 7 August 2020. Ad26.COV2.S was a replication-incompetent adenovirus type 26 vector expressing a prefusion-stabilized SARS-CoV-2 spike protein from the original Wuhan strain. Measured from the cysteine to the phenylalanine, the CDR3 is 14 residues long. Of the read, only the CDR3 DNA is kept; its 42 bases are in frame from base 1. For CDR1 and CDR2, the germline V gene (reference sequence) lists LNHDA and SQIVND. V is shortened by 6 bases, J by 7 bases, and the region joining them spans 16 bases.

Overall results and qualifications from the work: Substantial breadth of spike-specific CD8+ and CD4+ T cell responses was reported after vaccination. Comparable non-spike TCR breadth was observed between vaccine and placebo recipients, consistent with only spike being contained in the vaccine. The authors noted that the TCR breadth and depth analyses may have underestimated total T cell responses. Higher spike-specific TCR breadth was observed in Ad26.COV2.S recipients than in placebo recipients (P = 0.0014). Comparing responses between vaccine doses or regimens was not something the study was powered to do.

In the case of this clone: Its antigen remains unidentified. Per-base quality was not reported, and no clone a single base away is much larger than it.

The chain couples TRBV19 to TRBJ1-5, with no confident D gene call. The specimen was peripheral blood, collected in a trial of Ad26.COV2.S vaccine versus placebo. This TCR derives from a person aged 18-65 years who received the Ad26.COV2.S COVID-19 vaccine or a placebo. The sequence in DNA is TGTGCCAGTAGAGGGTGGCGGCTAGAACAGCCCCAGCATTTT. The resulting protein is CASRGWRLEQPQHF.